What follows is one TCR beta chain and its context. Genomic DNA for unsorted samples, which was extracted with the QIAamp DNA Blood Mini kit, came from some 90 million PBMCs. These data belong to a study of shared clonotypes between healthy human individuals. The deep-level immunoSEQ assay was used. The material for each subset, its genomic DNA, was split evenly across several immunoSEQ plates. The method was immunoSEQ multiplex PCR; TCRdb's version includes in-frame clones alone and lacks a portion of them. The data show about 480,000 clones, with 60% to 80% seen just once and around 12% held by the top ten. The CDR3 loop spans 13 amino acids. Germline CDR1 reads SGHDT; CDR2 reads YYEEEE. Unmatched junction bases numbered 4, after V lost 1 base and J lost 7 bases.

This TCR derives from a woman aged 40 to 49 in good health. Some clones in this sample may be carry-over from other donors' samples. The sample was PBMCs. The chain couples TRBV5-6 to TRBJ1-2; 7 bases are a match to TRBD1. CDR3 residues: CASSLWQGGGYTF. The CDR3 DNA reads as TGTGCCAGCAGCTTGTGGCAGGGGGGTGGCTACACCTTC. Based on the CDR3 plus reference TRBV5-6 and TRBJ1-2, the full variable domain is DAGVTQSPTHLIKTRGQQVTLRCSPKSGHDTVSWYQQALGQGPQFIFQYYEEEERQRGNFPDRFSGHQFPNYSSELNVNALLLGDSALYLCASSLWQGGGYTFGSGTRLTVV.